What follows describes a single T cell receptor (beta chain). Its antigen remains unknown. The data were obtained in a study of OX40 agonist ivuxolimab in advanced cancers. General study points: Low normalized clonal expansion also occurred in some nonresponding patients.

Using immunoSEQ multiplex PCR, the repertoire was profiled, and TCRdb retains in-frame clones only, with some absent. The data contain 85,000 to 90,000 clones, 85% of them singletons. The junction had 4 bases not matched to a gene; V was cut back by 3 bases and J by 1 base. Germline V lookup: CDR1 SEHNR, CDR2 FQNEAQ (reference sequence). The CDR3 has 16 residues. People who had autoimmune disease history or systemic immunosuppression were excluded. The sequences come from CD4+ or CD8+ T cells sorted from blood, collected in a trial of the OX40 agonist ivuxolimab. This receptor was obtained from an adult with an advanced solid tumor such as melanoma, head and neck, liver or kidney cancer. This rearrangement joins TRBV7-9 to TRBJ2-5; 11 positions agree with TRBD1. The CDR3 spells CASSFGDRGIQETQYF. DNA for the CDR3: TGTGCCAGCAGCTTTGGGGACAGGGGGATCCAAGAGACCCAGTACTTC.